This T cell receptor (beta chain) came from a study of naive and memory T cell subsets. The library had UMIs added by 3' ligation of an oligonucleotide to TCR cDNA. The SP2 primer and nested alpha and beta constant region primers amplified ligated cDNA in four rounds. MiXCR, applied by TCRdb to the 5' RACE reads, yields one record per CDR3 protein. The sample holds approximately 58,000 distinct CDR3 sequences, about 7.2% seen once. The clonotype was recovered from a male donor in good health.

The chain's CDR3 is CASSVTGQTLNYGYTF. The CDR3 DNA reads TGTGCCAGCAGCGTGACTGGACAGACCTTAAACTATGGCTACACCTTC. The rearrangement links TRBV2 to TRBJ1-2; possibly TRBD1 for D (6 bases). The germline gives CDR1 SNHLY, CDR2 FYNNEI. The V and J ends lost 6 bases and 2 bases respectively, with 19 bases between them. This CDR3 region has 16 residues. The full variable domain, its missing parts supplied by reference TRBV2 and TRBJ1-2, is EPEVTQTPSHQVTQMGQEVILRCVPISNHLYFYWYRQILGQKVEFLVSFYNNEISEKSEIFDDQFSVERPDGSNFTLKIRSTKLEDSAMYFCASSVTGQTLNYGYTFGSGTRLTVV.